This record concerns one T cell receptor beta chain sequence. Germline assignment: CDR1 WNHNN and CDR2 SYGVQD (reference sequence). Trimming removed 6 bases from V and 8 bases from J; junction bases left unmatched: 11. This CDR3 region has 15 residues. Libraries were prepared by immunoSEQ multiplex PCR; TCRdb keeps only in-frame clonotypes and omits some of them. The repertoire holds tens of thousands of clones, with roughly 91% as singletons. This sample stems from a study of blood T cell repertoires in COVID-19. Study summary: Sites across the United States, Italy and Spain contributed samples from acute and convalescent COVID-19. PBMCs, B-cell-depleted T cells, or T cells provided the cDNA or gDNA that made up the material.

V gene TRBV10-1 combines with J gene TRBJ2-1; 9 bases line up with TRBD1. Input material: peripheral blood. This TCR was sampled from a human donor in a cohort sampled during active COVID-19. The CDR3 here is CASSGTGRFFHEQFF. CDR3 DNA: TGCGCCAGCAGCGGGACAGGGCGTTTCTTTCATGAGCAGTTCTTC.